This T cell receptor (beta chain) stems from a study of preoperative IRX-2 immunotherapy in early breast cancer. This clone appeared once. Assay used: immunoSEQ multiplex PCR; TCRdb lists only in-frame clones, some missing. This sample carries some 19,000 clones, approximately 86% of them seen once, and the ten largest clones take about 1.2%. Sample treatment: preoperative locoregional IRX-2 cytokine immunotherapy. This phase Ib study tested locoregional IRX-2 cytokine immunotherapy given before surgery. CDR1 and CDR2 (germline): GTSNPN, SVGIG (reference sequence). V dropped 5 bases and J dropped 8 bases, with 15 bases sitting between them. CDR3 size: 12 residues.

Source: lymph node tissue, taken after IRX-2 immunotherapy. The clonotype comes from a human donor with breast cancer. The rearrangement links TRBV30 to TRBJ1-2; D uncertain. This chain's CDR3 is CAWGSGPGGYTF. CDR3 DNA: TGTGCCTGGGGGTCCGGCCCGGGGGGCTACACCTTC.